This record concerns one T cell receptor beta chain sequence. The antigen remains undetermined. The data were obtained in a study of CD8 T cells in ankylosing spondylitis. Regarding the study as a whole: The study identified a TCR beta motif of under ten highly homologous variants that appeared characteristic of ankylosing spondylitis blood. Clones linked with disease were CD8+ and fairly uncommon in the peripheral blood. Significantly higher representation of disease-linked clones was reported for matched ankylosing spondylitis synovial fluid.

Library preparation for TCR beta used quantitative 5'-RACE with molecular barcodes. TCRdb re-called the 5' RACE reads with MiXCR, one entry per CDR3 protein. Of 400,000 to 450,000 distinct CDR3 sequences in the sample, under 20% were seen once. This clonotype was obtained from a male donor with ankylosing spondylitis. The sequenced sample consisted of blood, either unsorted or a sorted T cell fraction (not recorded which).

The CDR3 DNA reads TGTGCCAGCAGTTACTCGAGTCGACAGGGTAATCAGCCCCAGCATTTT. Translation gives CASSYSSRQGNQPQHF. The chain links TRBV6-5 to TRBJ1-5; 7 bases are shared with TRBD1. The CDR3 sequence is 16 residues long. Germline CDR1 MNHEY, CDR2 SVGAGI. The trim removed 0 bases at V and 4 bases at J, leaving 6 bases unmatched.